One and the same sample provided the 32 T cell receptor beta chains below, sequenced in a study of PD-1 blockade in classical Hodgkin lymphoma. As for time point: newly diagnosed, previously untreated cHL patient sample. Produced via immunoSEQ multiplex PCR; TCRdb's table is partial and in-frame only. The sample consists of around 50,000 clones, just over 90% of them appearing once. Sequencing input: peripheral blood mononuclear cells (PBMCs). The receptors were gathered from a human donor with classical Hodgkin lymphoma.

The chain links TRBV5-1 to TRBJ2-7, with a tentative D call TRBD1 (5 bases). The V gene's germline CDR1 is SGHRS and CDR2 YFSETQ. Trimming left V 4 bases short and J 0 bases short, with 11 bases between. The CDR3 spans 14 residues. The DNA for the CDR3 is TGCGCCAGCAGCGTGAAGGGGCCCTCCTACGAGCAGTACGTC. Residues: CASSVKGPSYEQYV.

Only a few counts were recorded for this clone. The CDR3 region is CASSSGTSGIETQYF. As DNA, the CDR3 is TGTGCCAGCAGCTCCGGGACTAGCGGGATTGAGACCCAGTACTTC. The genes are TRBV11-3 and TRBJ2-5; TRBD2 aligns across 13 bases. Germline trimming cut 4 bases from V and 5 bases from J; bases unmatched to any gene: 4. This CDR3 has 15 amino acids. Germline V gene data show CDR1 as SGHNT and CDR2 as YENEEA.

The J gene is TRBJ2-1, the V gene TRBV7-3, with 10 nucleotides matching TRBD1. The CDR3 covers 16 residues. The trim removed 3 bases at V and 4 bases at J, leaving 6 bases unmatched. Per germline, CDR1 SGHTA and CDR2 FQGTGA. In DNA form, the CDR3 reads TGTGCCAGCAGCTTGGGGACAGGGGAACCGTACAATGAGCAGTTCTTC. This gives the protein CASSLGTGEPYNEQFF.

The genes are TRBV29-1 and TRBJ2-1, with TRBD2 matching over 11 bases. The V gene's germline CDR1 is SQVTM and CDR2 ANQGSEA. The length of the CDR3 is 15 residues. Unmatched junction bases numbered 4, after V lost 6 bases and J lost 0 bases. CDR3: CSVRLAGSSYNEQFF. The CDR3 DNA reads TGCAGCGTACGACTAGCGGGGTCCTCCTACAATGAGCAGTTCTTC.

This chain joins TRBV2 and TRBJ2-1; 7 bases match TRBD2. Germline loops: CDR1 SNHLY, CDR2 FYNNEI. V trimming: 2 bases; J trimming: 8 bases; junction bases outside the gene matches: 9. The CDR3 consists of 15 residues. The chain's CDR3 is CASSELAVDGHEQFF. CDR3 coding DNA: TGTGCCAGCAGTGAACTAGCGGTGGACGGGCATGAGCAGTTCTTC. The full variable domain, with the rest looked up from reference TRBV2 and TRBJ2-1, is EPEVTQTPSHQVTQMGQEVILRCVPISNHLYFYWYRQILGQKVEFLVSFYNNEISEKSEIFDDQFSVERPDGSNFTLKIRSTKLEDSAMYFCASSELAVDGHEQFFGPGTRLTVL.

CDR3 DNA sequence: TGCGCCAGCAGCTTGGTGAGGGAGGCGGATGAGCAGTTCTTC. Residues: CASSLVREADEQFF. The chain has TRBV5-1 and TRBJ2-1; D may be TRBD2 (6 bases). From germline, CDR1 is SGHRS and CDR2 YFSETQ. V lost 0 bases and J 8 bases, leaving 12 bases between the germline ends. This CDR3 is 14 amino acids long.

CDR3 in amino acids: CASSLVTSSGSETQYF. The CDR3 nucleotides are TGCGCCAGCAGCTTGGTGACATCTTCGGGTTCGGAGACCCAGTACTTC. The V call is TRBV5-1, the J call TRBJ2-5; D gene ambiguous. The germline CDR1 and CDR2 sequences are SGHRS and YFSETQ. V lost 0 bases, J lost 5 bases, and 17 bases lay in between. The CDR3 covers 16 residues.

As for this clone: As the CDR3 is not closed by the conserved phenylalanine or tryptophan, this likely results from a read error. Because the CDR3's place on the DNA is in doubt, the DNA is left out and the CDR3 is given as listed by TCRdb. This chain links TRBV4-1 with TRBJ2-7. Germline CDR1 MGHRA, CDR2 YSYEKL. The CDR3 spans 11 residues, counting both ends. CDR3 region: CASSHPPGAVT.

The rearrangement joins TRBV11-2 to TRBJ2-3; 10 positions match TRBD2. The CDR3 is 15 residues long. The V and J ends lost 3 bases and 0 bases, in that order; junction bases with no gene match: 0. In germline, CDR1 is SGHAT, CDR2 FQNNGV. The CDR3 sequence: CASSFSGGSTDTQYF. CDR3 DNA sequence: TGTGCCAGCAGCTTTAGCGGGGGGAGCACAGATACGCAGTATTTT.

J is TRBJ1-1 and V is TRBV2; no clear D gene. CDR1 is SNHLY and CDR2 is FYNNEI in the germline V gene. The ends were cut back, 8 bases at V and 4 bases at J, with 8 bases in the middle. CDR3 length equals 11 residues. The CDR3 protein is CASYESTEAFF. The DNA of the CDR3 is TGTGCCAGCTACGAAAGCACTGAAGCTTTCTTT.

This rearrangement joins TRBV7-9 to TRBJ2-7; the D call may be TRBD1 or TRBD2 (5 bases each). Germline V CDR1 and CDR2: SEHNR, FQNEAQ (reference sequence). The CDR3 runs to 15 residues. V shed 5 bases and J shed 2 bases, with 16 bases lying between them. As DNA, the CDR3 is TGTGCCAGCAGCCCCCGCCCCGGGACCACCTACGAGCAGTACTTC. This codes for CASSPRPGTTYEQYF.

CDR3 in DNA: TGTGCCAGCAGGGGCTCTAGTGGGGGAGATACGCAGTATTTT. Amino acid sequence: CASRGSSGGDTQYF. The chain recombines TRBV7-3 with TRBJ2-3; D could derive from TRBD1 or TRBD2 (5 bases each). Per germline, CDR1 SGHTA and CDR2 FQGTGA. Trimming left V 6 bases short and J 5 bases short, with 15 bases between. The CDR3 runs 14 residues.

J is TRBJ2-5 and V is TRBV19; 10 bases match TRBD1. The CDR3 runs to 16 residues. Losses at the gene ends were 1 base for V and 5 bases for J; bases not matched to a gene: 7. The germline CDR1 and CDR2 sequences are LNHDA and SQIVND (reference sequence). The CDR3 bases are TGTGCCAGTAGTATAGCTCCGGGACAGGGGAGGGAGACCCAGTACTTC. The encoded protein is CASSIAPGQGRETQYF.

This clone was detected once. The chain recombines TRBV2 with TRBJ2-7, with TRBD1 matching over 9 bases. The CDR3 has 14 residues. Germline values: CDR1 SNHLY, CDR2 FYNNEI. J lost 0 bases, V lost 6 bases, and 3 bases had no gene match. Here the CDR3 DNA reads TGTGCCAGCAGCGAACAGGGGGCCTCCTACGAGCAGTACTTC. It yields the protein CASSEQGASYEQYF.

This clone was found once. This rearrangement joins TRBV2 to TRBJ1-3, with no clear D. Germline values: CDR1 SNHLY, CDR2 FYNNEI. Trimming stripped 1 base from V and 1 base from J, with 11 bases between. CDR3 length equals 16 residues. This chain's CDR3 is CASSEGFPGSGNTIYF. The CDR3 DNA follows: TGTGCCAGCAGTGAAGGGTTCCCAGGTTCTGGAAACACCATATATTTT.

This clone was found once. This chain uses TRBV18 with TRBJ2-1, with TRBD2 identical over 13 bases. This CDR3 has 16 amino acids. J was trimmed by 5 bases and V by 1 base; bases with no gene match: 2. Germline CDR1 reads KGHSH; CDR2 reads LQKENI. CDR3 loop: CASSPRLAGGNNEQFF. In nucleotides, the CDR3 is TGTGCCAGCTCACCACGACTAGCGGGGGGTAACAATGAGCAGTTCTTC.

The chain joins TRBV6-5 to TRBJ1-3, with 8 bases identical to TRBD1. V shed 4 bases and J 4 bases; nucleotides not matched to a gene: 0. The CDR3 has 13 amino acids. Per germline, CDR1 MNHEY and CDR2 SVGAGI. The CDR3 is CASSWDRGNTIYF. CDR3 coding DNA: TGTGCCAGCAGTTGGGACAGGGGAAACACCATATATTTT.

In DNA form, the CDR3 reads TGTGCCAGCAGTTACTTAGCGGGCGCAGATACGCAGTATTTT. As protein: CASSYLAGADTQYF. The rearrangement uses TRBV6-6 and TRBJ2-3; the match to TRBD2 covers 7 bases. V lost 1 base to trimming and J lost 4 bases; unmatched junction nucleotides: 2. The CDR3 is 14 amino acids. CDR1 and CDR2 (germline): MNHNY, SVGAGI (reference sequence).

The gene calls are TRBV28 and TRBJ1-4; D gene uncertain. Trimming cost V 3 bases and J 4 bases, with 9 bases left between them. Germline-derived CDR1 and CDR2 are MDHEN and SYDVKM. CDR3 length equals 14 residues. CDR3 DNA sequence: TGTGCCAGCAGTTTCGCCGGACTTAATGAAAAACTGTTTTTT. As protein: CASSFAGLNEKLFF.

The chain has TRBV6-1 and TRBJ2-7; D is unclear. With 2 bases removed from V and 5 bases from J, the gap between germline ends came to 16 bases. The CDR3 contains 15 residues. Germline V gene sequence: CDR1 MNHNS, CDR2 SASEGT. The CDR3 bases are TGTGCCAGCAGTGAACGCCCACCGCCGTTTGACGAGCAGTACTTC. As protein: CASSERPPPFDEQYF.

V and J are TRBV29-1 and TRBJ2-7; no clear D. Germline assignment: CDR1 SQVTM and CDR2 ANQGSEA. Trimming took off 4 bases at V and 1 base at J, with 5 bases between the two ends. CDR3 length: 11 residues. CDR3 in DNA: TGCAGCGTTGCCAAGTCCTACGAGCAGTACTTC. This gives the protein CSVAKSYEQYF.

The CDR3 protein is CASSWDPWSSYEQYV. CDR3 in DNA: TGTGCCAGCAGCTGGGACCCTTGGAGCTCCTACGAGCAGTACGTC. J is TRBJ2-7 and V is TRBV5-5; D is possibly TRBD1 or TRBD2 (5 bases each). Trimming removed 3 bases from V and 0 bases from J, with 13 bases in between. Germline-derived CDR1 and CDR2 are SGHKS and YYEKEE (reference sequence). CDR3 size: 15 residues.

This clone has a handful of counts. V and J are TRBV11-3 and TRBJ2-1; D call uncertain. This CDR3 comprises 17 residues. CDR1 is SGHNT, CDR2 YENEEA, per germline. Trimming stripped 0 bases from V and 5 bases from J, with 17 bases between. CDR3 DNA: TGTGCCAGCAGCTTAGATTTCTGGAATATTGGAAACAATGAGCAGTTCTTC. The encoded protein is CASSLDFWNIGNNEQFF.

The CDR3 bases are TGCAGCGTTGGGGAAGAGACCCAGTACTTC. Amino acids: CSVGEETQYF. The gene calls are TRBV29-1 and TRBJ2-5; D unclear. Germline CDR1 and CDR2: SQVTM and ANQGSEA. With 4 bases removed from V and 3 bases from J, the gap between germline ends came to 3 bases. This CDR3 has 10 residues.

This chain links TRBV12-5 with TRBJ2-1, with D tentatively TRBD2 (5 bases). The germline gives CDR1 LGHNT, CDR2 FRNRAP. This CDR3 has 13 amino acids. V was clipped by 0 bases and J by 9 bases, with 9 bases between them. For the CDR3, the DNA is TGTGCTAGTGGTTTGGTACCTGGGAGTGAGCAGTTCTTC. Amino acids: CASGLVPGSEQFF.

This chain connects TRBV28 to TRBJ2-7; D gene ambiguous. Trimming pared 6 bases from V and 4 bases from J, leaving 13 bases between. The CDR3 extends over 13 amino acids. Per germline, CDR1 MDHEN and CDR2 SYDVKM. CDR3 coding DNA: TGTGCCAGCAGCATGTCAGTAGGGTACGAGCAGTACGTC. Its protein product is CASSMSVGYEQYV.

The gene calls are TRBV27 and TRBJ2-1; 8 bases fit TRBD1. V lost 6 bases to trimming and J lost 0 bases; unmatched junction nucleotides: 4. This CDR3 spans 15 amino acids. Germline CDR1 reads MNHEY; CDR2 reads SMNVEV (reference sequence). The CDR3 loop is CASSTGTGSYNEQFF. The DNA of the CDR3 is TGTGCCAGCAGCACCGGGACAGGCTCCTACAATGAGCAGTTCTTC.

The DNA of the CDR3 is TGTGCCAGCAGTTACTCGGGCAATGAAGCTTTCTTT. Translation gives CASSYSGNEAFF. The J gene is TRBJ1-1, the V gene TRBV6-5; D uncertain. CDR1 is MNHEY, CDR2 SVGAGI, per germline. Between the trimmed V and J ends, which lost 0 bases and 7 bases, there was a span of 6 bases. This CDR3 is 12 amino acids long.

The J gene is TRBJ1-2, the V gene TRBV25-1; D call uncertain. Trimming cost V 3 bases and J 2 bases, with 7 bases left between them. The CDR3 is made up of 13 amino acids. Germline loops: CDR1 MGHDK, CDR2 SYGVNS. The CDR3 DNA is TGTGCCAGCAGTGACGGACTGAACTATGGCTACACCTTC. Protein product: CASSDGLNYGYTF.

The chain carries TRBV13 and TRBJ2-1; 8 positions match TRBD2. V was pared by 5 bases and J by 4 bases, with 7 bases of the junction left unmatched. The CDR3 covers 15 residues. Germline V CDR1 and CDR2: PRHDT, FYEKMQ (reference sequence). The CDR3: CASSPRTSRYNEQFF. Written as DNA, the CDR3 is TGTGCCAGCAGCCCCCGGACTAGCAGATACAATGAGCAGTTCTTC.

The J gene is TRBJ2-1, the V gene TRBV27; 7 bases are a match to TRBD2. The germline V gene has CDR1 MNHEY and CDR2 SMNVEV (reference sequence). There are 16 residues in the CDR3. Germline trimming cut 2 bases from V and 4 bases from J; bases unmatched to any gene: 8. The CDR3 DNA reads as TGTGCCAGCAGTTTAGGCCTAGCGGTCCCATACAATGAGCAGTTCTTC. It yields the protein CASSLGLAVPYNEQFF.

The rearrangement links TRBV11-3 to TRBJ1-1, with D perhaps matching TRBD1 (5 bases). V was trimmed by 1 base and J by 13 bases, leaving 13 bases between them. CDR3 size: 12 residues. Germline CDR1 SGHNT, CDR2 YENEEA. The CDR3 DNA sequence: TGTGCCAGCAGCTTAGGGGGGACCCCAAGTTTCTTT. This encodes CASSLGGTPSFF.